This T cell receptor (beta chain) was captured in a study of beta chain features in type 1 diabetes. Turning to the study itself: Patients and healthy donors were similar in age, gender and cell yields.

The V end lost 0 bases, the J end lost 4 bases, and 2 bases lay between the germline ends. Germline CDR1 and CDR2: SGHAT and FQNNGV. The CDR3 loop spans 12 amino acids. Investigators reverse transcribed all isolated RNA, so they sequenced expressed TCRB transcripts. TCRdb's copy holds only in-frame clones and misses some; the assay was immunoSEQ multiplex PCR. Of around 430,000 clones listed, around 28% were seen once; the top ten hold 0.065%. General study results and limits: Within the patient group, naive, central memory and Treg TCRB repertoires appeared more similar to each other than within healthy donors. Within each of all four CD4+ subsets, Type 1 diabetes patients had TCRB CDR3s that were moderately but significantly shorter.

As for this clone: Its antigen is unidentified.

The V and J genes are TRBV11-2 and TRBJ2-3, with D hard to call. What was sequenced was naive CD4+ T cells from blood. This TCR came from a man aged 18 to 30 in good health. In DNA, the CDR3 is TGTGCCAGCAGCTTAGATCCAGATACGCAGTATTTT. Protein: CASSLDPDTQYF.